These 20 T cell receptor beta chains originate from one sample sequenced in a study of T cells in Graves' hyperthyroidism and ophthalmopathy. Amplification targeted TCR beta CDR3 regions from RNA transcripts. Initially, a first-round RT-PCR of the TCR CDR3 employed the HTBI primer set. TCRdb called the multiplex PCR reads again in MiXCR, with one record for every CDR3 protein. This table holds more than 500,000 distinct CDR3 sequences, 40% to 55% found once. The sequencing input was peripheral blood or thyroid tissue (not recorded which). These receptors all come from an adult woman with Graves' disease, either hyperthyroidism or ophthalmopathy (not recorded which).

The chain employs TRBV20-1 and TRBJ1-1; TRBD1 might be the D (5 bases). V dropped 5 bases and J dropped 1 base, with 14 bases sitting between them. The CDR3 contains 14 residues. CDR1 and CDR2 from the germline V gene are DFQATT and SNEGSKA (reference sequence). CDR3 region: CSAGRGTPNTEAFF. CDR3 nucleotide sequence: TGCAGTGCTGGCCGGGGCACCCCGAACACTGAAGCTTTCTTT.

V is TRBV5-1 and J is TRBJ2-2; D is unresolved. The CDR3 length is 15 residues. CDR1 is SGHRS, CDR2 YFSETQ, per germline. The V end lost 4 bases, the J end lost 0 bases, and 10 bases lay between the germline ends. The CDR3 nucleotides read TGCGCCAGCAGCCAAAGGACGACGAACACCGGGGAGCTGTTTTTT. It is translated as CASSQRTTNTGELFF.

This clonotype came up many times. V usage is TRBV28 and J usage is TRBJ1-6; D call uncertain. The V and J ends lost 2 bases and 7 bases respectively, with 18 bases between them. CDR1 is MDHEN and CDR2 is SYDVKM in the germline V gene. CDR3 length: 17 amino acids. DNA for the CDR3: TGTGCCAGCAGTTTACCGACGTCCCGGACCGCGAATTCACCCCTCCACTTT. It codes for CASSLPTSRTANSPLHF.

The rearrangement uses TRBV5-1 and TRBJ1-6; D not certain. This CDR3 has 15 amino acids. Deletions cut 2 bases from V and 10 bases from J, with 16 bases between. Looked up from germline, CDR1 is SGHRS and CDR2 is YFSETQ. CDR3 sequence: CASSFGQVENSPLHF. CDR3 coding DNA: TGCGCCAGCAGCTTCGGTCAGGTTGAGAACTCACCCCTCCACTTT.

Many counts were recorded for this clonotype. The chain couples TRBV6-2 or TRBV6-3 to TRBJ2-7; tentative D call: TRBD1 (6 bases). Trimming cost V 5 bases and J 0 bases, with 14 bases left between them. The germline gives CDR1 MNHEY, CDR2 SVGEGT. CDR3 length: 15 residues. This chain's CDR3 is CASSPFRDISYEQYF. CDR3 nucleotide sequence: TGTGCCAGCAGTCCCTTTCGGGACATCTCCTACGAGCAGTACTTC.

This clonotype has only one observation. This chain uses TRBV7-2 with TRBJ1-2, with 11 bases lining up with TRBD1. CDR3 length: 16 residues. V trimming: 5 bases; J trimming: 8 bases; junction bases outside the gene matches: 13. Germline CDR1 SGHTA, CDR2 FQGNSA. The CDR3 reads CASSPPLGQGAMGYTF. CDR3 sequence (DNA): TGTGCCAGCAGCCCCCCCCTCGGACAGGGGGCGATGGGCTACACCTTC.

This clonotype was seen ten or more times. The CDR3 DNA is TGCAGCGTTGCCTTGCGGGAGGCTGGCGAGCAGTACTTC. This sequence encodes CSVALREAGEQYF. The chain has TRBV29-1 and TRBJ2-7; TRBD2 agrees at 8 bases. The CDR3 covers 13 residues. V shed 4 bases and J 6 bases; nucleotides not matched to a gene: 8. CDR1 SQVTM and CDR2 ANQGSEA come from the germline V gene.

The gene calls are TRBV20-1 and TRBJ2-5, with 14 bases matching TRBD2. V gave up 6 bases and J gave up 4 bases; unmatched junction bases: 4. This CDR3 is 14 amino acids long. Germline V gene lookup returns CDR1 DFQATT and CDR2 SNEGSKA (reference sequence). CDR3 amino acids: CSALGLAGGETQYF. The CDR3 DNA follows: TGCAGTGCCTTAGGACTAGCGGGAGGAGAGACCCAGTACTTC.

Notes on this clonotype: It may be a read error: a sequence one base away is much more abundant. Without the conserved terminal phenylalanine or tryptophan, this CDR3 likely stems from a read error. The rearrangement links TRBV6-5 to TRBJ1-2; 7 positions match TRBD1. The V gene end was trimmed by 6 bases and the J gene end by 4 bases; junction bases not matched to a gene: 17. The CDR3 consists of 17 residues. The germline CDR1 and CDR2 sequences are MNHEY and SVGAGI. CDR3 region: CASSRTRGQVDLYGYTL. In DNA, the CDR3 is TGTGCCAGCAGCAGAACCCGCGGACAGGTTGATCTCTATGGCTACACCCTC.

This sequence joins TRBV19 and TRBJ1-5; D gene unclear. CDR1 and CDR2 from the germline V gene are LNHDA and SQIVND (reference sequence). V shed 2 bases and J shed 3 bases, with 8 bases lying between them. The CDR3 contains 14 residues. The CDR3 nucleotides are TGTGCCAGTAGTATAACCGGGTCCAATCAGCCCCAGCATTTT. It yields the protein CASSITGSNQPQHF.

This clonotype was seen repeatedly, ten times or more. The chain couples TRBV5-1 to TRBJ1-4; TRBD1 might be the D (6 bases). Germline values: CDR1 SGHRS, CDR2 YFSETQ. The ends were cut back, 0 bases at V and 2 bases at J, with 11 bases in the middle. The CDR3 spans 16 residues. CDR3 region: CASSLVGGRTNEKLFF. The CDR3 bases are TGCGCCAGCAGCTTGGTAGGGGGGAGGACTAATGAAAAACTGTTTTTT.

V usage is TRBV28 and J usage is TRBJ1-4; D is unclear. Germline CDR1 MDHEN, CDR2 SYDVKM. Trimming took off 8 bases at V and 6 bases at J, with 13 bases between the two ends. The CDR3 sequence is 13 residues long. The CDR3 sequence: CASLGIGDEKLFF. CDR3 sequence (DNA): TGTGCCAGCCTGGGGATCGGCGATGAAAAACTGTTTTTT.

This clonotype was seen a handful of times. The chain links TRBV2 to TRBJ1-3; D is unclear. V was pared by 4 bases and J by 7 bases, with 11 bases between. From germline, CDR1 is SNHLY and CDR2 FYNNEI. The CDR3 sequence is 13 residues long. The CDR3 here is CASSVFLGNTIYF. CDR3 nucleotides: TGTGCCAGCAGTGTGTTTTTAGGGAACACCATATATTTT.

The J gene is TRBJ2-5, the V gene TRBV28; 7 positions agree with TRBD1. The CDR3 runs to 13 residues. V dropped 5 bases and J dropped 4; count of bases not matched to a gene: 4. Germline CDR1 MDHEN, CDR2 SYDVKM. The CDR3 region is CASSGNRGETQYF. The CDR3 DNA reads as TGTGCCAGCAGTGGCAACAGGGGAGAGACCCAGTACTTC.

The genes are TRBV7-9 and TRBJ1-5; perhaps TRBD1 as D (6 bases). Germline CDR1 SEHNR, CDR2 FQNEAQ (reference sequence). This CDR3 is built from 14 residues. Trimming shortened V by 7 bases and J by 4 bases, and 14 bases separated the two germline ends. This CDR3 is CASTGGQVNQPQHF. CDR3 nucleotides: TGTGCCAGCACCGGGGGGCAAGTTAATCAGCCCCAGCATTTT.

CDR3 nucleotides: TGCAGCTCCGGACAGGGCCACTATGGCTACACCTTC. This encodes CSSGQGHYGYTF. The rearrangement links TRBV29-1 to TRBJ1-2; 8 nucleotides agree with TRBD1. Looked up from germline, CDR1 is SQVTM and CDR2 is ANQGSEA. CDR3 length equals 12 residues. The V segment lost 8 bases and the J segment 3 bases; nucleotides outside the gene matches: 5.

V usage is TRBV10-3 and J usage is TRBJ2-5; 9 bases fit TRBD1. The germline V gene encodes CDR1 ENHRY and CDR2 SYGVKD. Trimming removed 6 bases from V and 4 bases from J; junction bases left unmatched: 6. The CDR3 runs 14 residues. CDR3: CAIRGGQGAETQYF. The DNA of the CDR3 is TGTGCCATCAGGGGGGGACAGGGAGCAGAGACCCAGTACTTC.

This clonotype was counted ten times or more. The genes are TRBV7-8 and TRBJ2-7; D is perhaps TRBD2 (5 bases). The germline V gene encodes CDR1 SGHVS and CDR2 FQNEAQ. The CDR3 has 12 amino acids. Trimming shortened V by 6 bases and J by 0 bases, and 6 bases separated the two germline ends. The CDR3, as DNA: TGTGCCAGCAGACGGGACTCCTACGAGCAGTACTTC. Protein sequence: CASRRDSYEQYF.

This clonotype was seen many times. The CDR3 nucleotides are TGTGCCAGCAGCTTAGATACACCCTACGAGCAGTACTTC. Residues: CASSLDTPYEQYF. The gene calls are TRBV11-2 and TRBJ2-7, with D unclear. CDR1 is SGHAT and CDR2 is FQNNGV in the germline V gene. The CDR3 covers 13 residues. The V end was cut by 0 bases, the J end by 2 bases, with 5 bases between. Drawing the rest from reference TRBV11-2 and TRBJ2-7, the complete variable domain is EAGVAQSPRYKIIEKRQSVAFWCNPISGHATLYWYQQILGQGPKLLIQFQNNGVVDDSQLPKDRFSAERLKGVDSTLKIQPAKLEDSAVYLCASSLDTPYEQYFGPGTRLTVT.

This rearrangement joins TRBV7-2 to TRBJ1-2; no reliable D call. This CDR3 comprises 13 residues. Germline values: CDR1 SGHTA, CDR2 FQGNSA. Trimming pared 5 bases from V and 4 bases from J, leaving 11 bases between. Here the CDR3 reads CASSPGWTYGYTF. The CDR3 bases are TGTGCCAGCAGCCCGGGTTGGACCTATGGCTACACCTTC.